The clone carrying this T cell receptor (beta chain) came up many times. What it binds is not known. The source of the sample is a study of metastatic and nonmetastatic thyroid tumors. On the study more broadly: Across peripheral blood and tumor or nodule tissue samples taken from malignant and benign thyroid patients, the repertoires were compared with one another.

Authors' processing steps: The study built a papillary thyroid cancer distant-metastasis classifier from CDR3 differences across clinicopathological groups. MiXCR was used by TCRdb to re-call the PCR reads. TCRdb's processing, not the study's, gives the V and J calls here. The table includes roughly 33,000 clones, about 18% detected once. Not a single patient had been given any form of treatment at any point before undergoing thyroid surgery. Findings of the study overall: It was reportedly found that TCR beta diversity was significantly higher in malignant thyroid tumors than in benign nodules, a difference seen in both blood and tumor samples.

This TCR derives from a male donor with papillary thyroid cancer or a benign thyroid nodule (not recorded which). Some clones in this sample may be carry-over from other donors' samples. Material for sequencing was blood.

This chain's CDR3 is CASSQGPEQYF. DNA of the CDR3: TGTGCCAGCAGTCAGGGTCCCGAGCAGTACTTC. The chain employs TRBV27 and TRBJ2-7, with a weak D call TRBD1 (5 bases). The germline V and J ends were trimmed by 5 bases and 6 bases, with 8 bases remaining between them. The germline gives CDR1 MNHEY, CDR2 SMNVEV (reference sequence). This CDR3 has 11 amino acids.